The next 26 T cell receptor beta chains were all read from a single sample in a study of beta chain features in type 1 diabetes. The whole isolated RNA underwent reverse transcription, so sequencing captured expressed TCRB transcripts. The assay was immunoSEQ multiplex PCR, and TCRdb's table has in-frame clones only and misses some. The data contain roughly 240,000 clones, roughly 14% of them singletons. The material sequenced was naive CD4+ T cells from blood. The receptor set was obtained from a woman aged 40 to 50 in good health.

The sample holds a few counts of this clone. DNA for the CDR3: TGTGCCAGCAGCTTAGACCCAGTCGGGGCCCAGTACTTC. Encoded protein: CASSLDPVGAQYF. V gene TRBV7-9 combines with J gene TRBJ2-5; the D gene is possibly TRBD2 (5 bases). V was trimmed by 1 base and J by 9 bases, leaving 12 bases between them. Germline-derived CDR1 and CDR2 are SEHNR and FQNEAQ (reference sequence). This CDR3 spans 13 amino acids.

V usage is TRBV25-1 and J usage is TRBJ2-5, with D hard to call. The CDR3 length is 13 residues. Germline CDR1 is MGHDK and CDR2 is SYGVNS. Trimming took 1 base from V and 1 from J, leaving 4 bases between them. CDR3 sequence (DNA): TGTGCCAGCAGTGAATCAGGCCAAGAGACCCAGTACTTC. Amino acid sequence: CASSESGQETQYF.

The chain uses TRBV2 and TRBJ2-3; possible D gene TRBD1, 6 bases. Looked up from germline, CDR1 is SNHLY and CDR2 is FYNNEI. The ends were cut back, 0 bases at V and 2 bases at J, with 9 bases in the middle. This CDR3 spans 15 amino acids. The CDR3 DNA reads TGTGCCAGCAGTGAAGCGAGGGGGTACACAGATACGCAGTATTTT. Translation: CASSEARGYTDTQYF.

CDR3 coding DNA: TGTGCCAGTAGTCTCTCGAGACTAGCGGGGGGCCAGGAGACCCAGTACTTC. Encoded protein: CASSLSRLAGGQETQYF. The chain couples TRBV19 to TRBJ2-5, with TRBD2 identical over 13 bases. Germline-derived CDR1 and CDR2 are LNHDA and SQIVND (reference sequence). V lost 5 bases to trimming and J lost 5 bases; unmatched junction nucleotides: 11. This CDR3 region has 17 residues.

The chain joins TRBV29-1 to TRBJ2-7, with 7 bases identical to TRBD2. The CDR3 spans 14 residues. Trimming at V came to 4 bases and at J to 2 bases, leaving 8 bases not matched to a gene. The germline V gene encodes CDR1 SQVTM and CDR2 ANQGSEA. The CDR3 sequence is CSVGGGGGTYEQYF. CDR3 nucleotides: TGCAGCGTTGGTGGCGGGGGTGGCACCTACGAGCAGTACTTC.

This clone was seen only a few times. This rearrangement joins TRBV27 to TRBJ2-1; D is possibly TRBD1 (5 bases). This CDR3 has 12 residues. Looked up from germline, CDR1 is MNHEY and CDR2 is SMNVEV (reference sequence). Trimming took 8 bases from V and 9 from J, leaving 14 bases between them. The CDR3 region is CASHSVTAEQFF. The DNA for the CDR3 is TGTGCCAGCCACTCCGTGACAGCTGAGCAGTTCTTC.

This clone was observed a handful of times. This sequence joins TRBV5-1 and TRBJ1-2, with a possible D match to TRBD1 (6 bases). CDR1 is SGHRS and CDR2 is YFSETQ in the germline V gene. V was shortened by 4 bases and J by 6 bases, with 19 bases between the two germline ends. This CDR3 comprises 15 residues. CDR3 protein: CASSLQTQGRDGYTF. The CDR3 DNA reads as TGCGCCAGCAGCCTCCAAACACAGGGACGGGATGGCTACACCTTC.

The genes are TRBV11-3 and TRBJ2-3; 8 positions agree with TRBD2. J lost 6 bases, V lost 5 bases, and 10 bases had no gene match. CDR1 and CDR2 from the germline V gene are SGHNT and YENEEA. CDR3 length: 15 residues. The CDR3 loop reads CASSLGSGAPDTQYF. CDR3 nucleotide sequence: TGTGCCAGCAGCCTAGGTAGCGGGGCGCCTGATACGCAGTATTTT.

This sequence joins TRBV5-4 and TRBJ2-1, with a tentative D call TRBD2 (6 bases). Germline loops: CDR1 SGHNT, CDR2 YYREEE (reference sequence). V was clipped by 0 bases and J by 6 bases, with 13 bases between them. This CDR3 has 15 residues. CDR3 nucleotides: TGTGCCAGCAGCTTGGTTGCGGGGCCCCCCAATGAGCAGTTCTTC. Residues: CASSLVAGPPNEQFF.

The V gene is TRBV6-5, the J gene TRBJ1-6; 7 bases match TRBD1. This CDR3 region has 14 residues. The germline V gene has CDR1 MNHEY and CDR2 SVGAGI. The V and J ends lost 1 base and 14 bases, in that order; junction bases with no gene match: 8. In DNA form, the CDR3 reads TGTGCCAGCAGTTACTTTCGGACAGGCCCTTCCCTCCACTTT. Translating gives CASSYFRTGPSLHF.

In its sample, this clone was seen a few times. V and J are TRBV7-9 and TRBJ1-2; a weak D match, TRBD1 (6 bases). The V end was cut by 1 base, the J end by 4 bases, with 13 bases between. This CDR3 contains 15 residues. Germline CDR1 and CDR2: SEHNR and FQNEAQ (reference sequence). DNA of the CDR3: TGTGCCAGCAGCTTAGATCCAGGGGCGGGCTATGGCTACACCTTC. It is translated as CASSLDPGAGYGYTF.

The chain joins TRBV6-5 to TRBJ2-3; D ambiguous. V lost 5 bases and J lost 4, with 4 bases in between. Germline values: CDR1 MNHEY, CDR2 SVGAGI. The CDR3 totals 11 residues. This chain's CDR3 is CASSGSDTQYF. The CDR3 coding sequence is TGTGCCAGCAGTGGCTCAGATACGCAGTATTTT.

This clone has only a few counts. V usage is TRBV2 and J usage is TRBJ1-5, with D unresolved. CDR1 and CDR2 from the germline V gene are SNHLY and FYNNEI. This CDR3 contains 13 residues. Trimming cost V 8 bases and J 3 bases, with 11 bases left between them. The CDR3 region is CASGGRVNQPQHF. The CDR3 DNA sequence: TGTGCCAGCGGAGGGAGGGTCAATCAGCCCCAGCATTTT. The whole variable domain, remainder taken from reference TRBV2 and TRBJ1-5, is EPEVTQTPSHQVTQMGQEVILRCVPISNHLYFYWYRQILGQKVEFLVSFYNNEISEKSEIFDDQFSVERPDGSNFTLKIRSTKLEDSAMYFCASGGRVNQPQHFGDGTRLSIL.

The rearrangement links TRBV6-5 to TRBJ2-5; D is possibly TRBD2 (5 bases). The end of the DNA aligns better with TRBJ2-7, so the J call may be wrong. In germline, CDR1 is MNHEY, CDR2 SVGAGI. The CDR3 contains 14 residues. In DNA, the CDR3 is TGTGCCAGCAGTCCTGGGAGCCGGGCTTCCGAGCAGTACTTC. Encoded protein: CASSPGSRASEQYF.

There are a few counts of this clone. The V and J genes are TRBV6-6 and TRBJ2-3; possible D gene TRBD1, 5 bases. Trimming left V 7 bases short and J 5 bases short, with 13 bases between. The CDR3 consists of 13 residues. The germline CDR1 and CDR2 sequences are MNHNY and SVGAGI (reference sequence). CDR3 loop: CASTNQGKDTQYF. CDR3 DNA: TGTGCCAGCACCAACCAGGGCAAAGATACGCAGTATTTT.

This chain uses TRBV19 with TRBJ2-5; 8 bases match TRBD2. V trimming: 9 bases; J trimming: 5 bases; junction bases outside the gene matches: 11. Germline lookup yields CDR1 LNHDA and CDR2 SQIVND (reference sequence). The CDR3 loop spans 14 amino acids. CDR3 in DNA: TGTGCCAGCGGTCCGGGGGGGGCATCCGAGACCCAGTACTTC. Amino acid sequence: CASGPGGASETQYF.

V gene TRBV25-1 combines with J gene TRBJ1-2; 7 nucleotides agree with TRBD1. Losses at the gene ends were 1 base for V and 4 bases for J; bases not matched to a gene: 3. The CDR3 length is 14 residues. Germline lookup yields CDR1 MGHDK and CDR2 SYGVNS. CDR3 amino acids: CASSELGQSYGYTF. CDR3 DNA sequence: TGTGCCAGCAGTGAATTGGGACAGAGCTATGGCTACACCTTC.

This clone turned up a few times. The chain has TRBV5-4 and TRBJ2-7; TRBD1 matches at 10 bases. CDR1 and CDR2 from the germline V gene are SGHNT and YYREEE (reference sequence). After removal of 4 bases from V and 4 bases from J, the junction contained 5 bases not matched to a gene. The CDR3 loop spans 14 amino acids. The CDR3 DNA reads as TGTGCCAGCAGCAAGGACAGGGGGGGATACGAGCAGTACTTC. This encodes CASSKDRGGYEQYF.

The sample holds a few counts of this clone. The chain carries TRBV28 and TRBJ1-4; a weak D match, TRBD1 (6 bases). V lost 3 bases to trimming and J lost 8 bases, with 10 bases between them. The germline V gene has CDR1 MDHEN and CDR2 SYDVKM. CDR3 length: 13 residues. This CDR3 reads CASSFGQMEKLFF. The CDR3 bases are TGTGCCAGCAGTTTCGGACAGATGGAAAAACTGTTTTTT.

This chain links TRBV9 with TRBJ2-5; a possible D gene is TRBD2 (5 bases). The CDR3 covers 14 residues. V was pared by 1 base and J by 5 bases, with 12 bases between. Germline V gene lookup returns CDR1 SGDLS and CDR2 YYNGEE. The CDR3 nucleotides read TGTGCCAGCAGCGTATCTACTAGTTGGGAGACCCAGTACTTC. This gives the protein CASSVSTSWETQYF.

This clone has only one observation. CDR3 in amino acids: CASSVGLAGGSETQYF. CDR3 DNA sequence: TGTGCCAGCAGCGTAGGCCTAGCGGGGGGTTCAGAGACCCAGTACTTC. The gene calls are TRBV9 and TRBJ2-5; 11 nucleotides line up with TRBD2. The trim removed 0 bases at V and 4 bases at J, leaving 5 bases unmatched. The CDR3 loop spans 16 amino acids. Per the germline V gene, CDR1 is SGDLS and CDR2 is YYNGEE.

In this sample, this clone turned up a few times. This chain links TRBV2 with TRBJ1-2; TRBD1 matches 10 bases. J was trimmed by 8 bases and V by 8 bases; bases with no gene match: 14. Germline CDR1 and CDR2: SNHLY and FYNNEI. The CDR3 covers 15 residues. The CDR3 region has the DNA TGTGCCAGCGGCCTCCAGACAGGGGGCTTCGAGGGCTACACCTTC. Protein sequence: CASGLQTGGFEGYTF. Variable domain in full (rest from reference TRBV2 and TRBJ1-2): EPEVTQTPSHQVTQMGQEVILRCVPISNHLYFYWYRQILGQKVEFLVSFYNNEISEKSEIFDDQFSVERPDGSNFTLKIRSTKLEDSAMYFCASGLQTGGFEGYTFGSGTRLTVV.

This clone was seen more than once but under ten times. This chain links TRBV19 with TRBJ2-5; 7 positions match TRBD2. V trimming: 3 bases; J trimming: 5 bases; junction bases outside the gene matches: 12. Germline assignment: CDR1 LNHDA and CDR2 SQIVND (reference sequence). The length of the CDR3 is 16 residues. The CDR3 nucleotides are TGTGCCAGTAGTATGAGCGGGACGGCTCGGGGGGAGACCCAGTACTTC. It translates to CASSMSGTARGETQYF.

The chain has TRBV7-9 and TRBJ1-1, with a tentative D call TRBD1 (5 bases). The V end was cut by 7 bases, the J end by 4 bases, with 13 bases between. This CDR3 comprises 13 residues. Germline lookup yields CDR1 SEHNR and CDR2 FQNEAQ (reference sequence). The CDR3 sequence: CASIHRGGTEAFF. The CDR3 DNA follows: TGTGCCAGCATCCATCGGGGGGGCACTGAAGCTTTCTTT. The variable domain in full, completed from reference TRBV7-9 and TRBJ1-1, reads DTGVSQNPRHKITKRGQNVTFRCDPISEHNRLYWYRQTLGQGPEFLTYFQNEAQLEKSRLLSDRFSAERPKGSFSTLEIQRTEQGDSAMYLCASIHRGGTEAFFGQGTRLTVV.

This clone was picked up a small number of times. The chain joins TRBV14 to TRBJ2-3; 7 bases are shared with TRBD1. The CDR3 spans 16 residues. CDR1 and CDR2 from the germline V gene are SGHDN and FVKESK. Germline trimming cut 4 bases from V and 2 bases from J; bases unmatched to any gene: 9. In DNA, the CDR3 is TGTGCCAGCAGCCGACGGGACAGAGCTTACACAGATACGCAGTATTTT. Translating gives CASSRRDRAYTDTQYF.

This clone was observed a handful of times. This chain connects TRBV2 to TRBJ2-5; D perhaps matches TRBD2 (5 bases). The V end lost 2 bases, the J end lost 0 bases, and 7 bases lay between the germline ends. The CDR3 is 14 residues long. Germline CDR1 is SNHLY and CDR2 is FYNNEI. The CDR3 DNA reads TGTGCCAGCAGTGAACGGGGTGACCAAGAGACCCAGTACTTC. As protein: CASSERGDQETQYF.